The rows below give T cell receptor beta chains drawn from one sample of a study of blood T cells in healthy people across ages. MiXCR was run by TCRdb on the 5' RACE reads, yielding one entry per CDR3 protein. The sample records 1.5 million or so distinct CDR3 sequences, roughly 43% being singletons. Sequencing was done on a sample of blood. Receptors originate from a woman younger than 30 in good health. The CDR3 runs from the conserved cysteine through the conserved F or W. A D gene is named only where the DNA matches it firmly. Some rows have no size entry. The others give once, few or many, or a class for an expanded clone.

>TRBJ2-5|TRBV4-2|NA|NA
CASSQSRRETQYF
TGTGCCAGCAGCCAGAGTCGGCGAGAGACCCAGTACTTC
>TRBJ2-3|TRBV7-3|TRBD1|few
CASSLTFAGGLDTQYF
TGTGCCAGCAGCTTAACGTTCGCAGGGGGATTGGATACGCAGTATTTT
>TRBJ2-7|TRBV5-1|NA|once
CASSAGISSYNEQYF
TGCGCCAGCAGCGCCGGGATTAGCTCCTACAATGAGCAGTACTTC
>TRBJ2-1|TRBV20-1|TRBD2|few
CSATLTRLAIEDEQFF
TGCAGTGCTACCCTCACCCGACTAGCGATAGAGGATGAGCAGTTCTTC
>TRBJ1-4|TRBV20-1|TRBD1|NA
CSARDGTGVEKLFF
TGCAGTGCTAGAGATGGGACAGGGGTTGAAAAACTGTTTTTT
>TRBJ2-2|TRBV12-3/TRBV12-4|NA|NA
CASRVGLYTRELFF
TGTGCCAGCAGGGTTGGATTATACACCAGGGAGCTGTTTTTT
>TRBJ2-4|TRBV2|NA|NA
CASTGPAAIQYF
TGTGCCAGCACGGGACCTGCGGCCATTCAGTACTTC
>TRBJ1-2|TRBV28|TRBD1|NA
CASSLSPGTDYYGYTF
TGTGCCAGCAGTTTATCCCCTGGGACAGATTACTATGGCTACACCTTC
>TRBJ2-2|TRBV19|NA|NA
CASGQGGTGELFF
TGTGCCAGTGGACAGGGAGGGACCGGGGAGCTGTTTTTT
>TRBJ2-2|TRBV10-2|NA|NA
CANSHSLTGELFF
TGCGCCAACAGTCACTCTCTAACCGGGGAGCTGTTTTTT
>TRBJ1-1|TRBV4-3|NA|NA
CASSQDRWKNTEAFF
TGCGCCAGCAGCCAAGATAGGTGGAAGAACACTGAAGCTTTCTTT
>TRBJ1-5|TRBV30|NA|NA
CAWSLGLHNQPQHF
TGTGCCTGGAGCTTAGGGCTCCATAATCAGCCCCAGCATTTT
>TRBJ1-1|TRBV20-1|NA|few
CSARRRQLTRATEAFF
TGCAGTGCTAGACGCCGACAGCTCACCAGGGCCACTGAAGCTTTCTTT
>TRBJ1-4|TRBV20-1|TRBD1|once
CSASGGTGNEKLFF
TGCAGTGCGTCAGGGGGGACAGGGAACGAAAAACTGTTTTTT
>TRBJ2-5|TRBV7-9|NA|NA
CASSNTIQETQYF
TGTGCCAGCAGTAATACAATTCAAGAGACCCAGTACTTC
>TRBJ2-3|TRBV20-1|NA|NA
CSASSSVRGTDTQYF
TGCAGTGCTAGCTCTAGCGTAAGGGGGACAGATACGCAGTATTTT
>TRBJ1-5|TRBV6-5|NA|once
CASSFGGKGPQHF
TGTGCCAGCAGTTTCGGGGGCAAGGGGCCCCAGCATTTT
>TRBJ1-2|TRBV6-2/TRBV6-3|NA|few
CASSYSTLGYYGYTF
TGTGCCAGCAGTTACTCGACCTTGGGGTACTATGGCTACACCTTC
>TRBJ2-7|TRBV5-6|NA|NA
CASSPAAVSYNEQYF
TGTGCCAGCAGCCCTGCGGCAGTCTCCTACAATGAGCAGTACTTC
>TRBJ2-1|TRBV20-1|TRBD1|NA
CSARFTGGEQFF
TGCAGTGCTAGGTTCACAGGGGGTGAGCAGTTCTTC
>TRBJ2-5|TRBV12-3/TRBV12-4|NA|NA
CASSFVDQETQYF
TGTGCCAGCAGTTTCGTAGATCAAGAGACCCAGTACTTC
>TRBJ2-5|TRBV29-1|NA|NA
CSVESHLLGETQYF
TGCAGCGTTGAATCCCACCTGCTAGGAGAGACCCAGTACTTC